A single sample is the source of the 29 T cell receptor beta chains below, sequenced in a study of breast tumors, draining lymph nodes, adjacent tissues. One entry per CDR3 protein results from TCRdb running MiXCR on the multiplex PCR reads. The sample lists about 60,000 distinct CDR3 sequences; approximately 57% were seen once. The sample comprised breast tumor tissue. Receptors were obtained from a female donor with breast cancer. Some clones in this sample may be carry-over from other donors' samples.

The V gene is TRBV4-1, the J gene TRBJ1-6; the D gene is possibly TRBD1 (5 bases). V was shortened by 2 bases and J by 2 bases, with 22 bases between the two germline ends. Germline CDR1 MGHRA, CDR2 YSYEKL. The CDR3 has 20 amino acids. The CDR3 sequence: CASSQTPLERGGTYNSPLHF. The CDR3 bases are TGCGCCAGCAGCCAAACCCCTCTGGAAAGGGGTGGGACCTATAATTCACCCCTCCACTTT.

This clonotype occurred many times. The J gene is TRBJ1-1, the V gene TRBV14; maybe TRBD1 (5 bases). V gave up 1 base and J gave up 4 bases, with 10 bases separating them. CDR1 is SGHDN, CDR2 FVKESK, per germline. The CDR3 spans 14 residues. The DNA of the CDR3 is TGTGCCAGCAGCCAAGCGGGGGTTCTCACTGAAGCTTTCTTT. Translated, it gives CASSQAGVLTEAFF. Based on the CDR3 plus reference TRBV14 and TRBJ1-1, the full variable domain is EAGVTQFPSHSVIEKGQTVTLRCDPISGHDNLYWYRRVMGKEIKFLLHFVKESKQDESGMPNNRFLAERTGGTYSTLKVQPAELEDSGVYFCASSQAGVLTEAFFGQGTRLTVV.

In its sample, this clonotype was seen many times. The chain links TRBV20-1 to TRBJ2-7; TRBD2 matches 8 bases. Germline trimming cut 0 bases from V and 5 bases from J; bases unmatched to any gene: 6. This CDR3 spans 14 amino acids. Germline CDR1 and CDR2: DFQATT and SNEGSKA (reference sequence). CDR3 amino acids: CSARDVKLADEQYF. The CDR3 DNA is TGCAGTGCTAGAGATGTAAAACTAGCGGACGAGCAGTACTTC.

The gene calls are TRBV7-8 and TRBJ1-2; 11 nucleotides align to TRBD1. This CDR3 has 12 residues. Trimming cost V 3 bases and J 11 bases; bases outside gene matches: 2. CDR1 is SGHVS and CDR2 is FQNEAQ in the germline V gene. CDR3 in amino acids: CASSFGTGGYTF. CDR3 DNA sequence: TGTGCCAGCAGCTTTGGGACAGGGGGATACACCTTC. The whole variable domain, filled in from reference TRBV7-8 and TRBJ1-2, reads GAGVSQSPRYKVAKRGQDVALRCDPISGHVSLFWYQQALGQGPEFLTYFQNEAQLDKSGLPSDRFFAERPEGSVSTLKIQRTQQEDSAVYLCASSFGTGGYTFGSGTRLTVV.

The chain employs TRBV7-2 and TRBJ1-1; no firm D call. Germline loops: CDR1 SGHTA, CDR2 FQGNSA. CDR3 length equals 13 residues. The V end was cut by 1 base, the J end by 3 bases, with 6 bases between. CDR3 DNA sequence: TGTGCCAGCAGCTTAGAATTATACACTGAAGCTTTCTTT. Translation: CASSLELYTEAFF. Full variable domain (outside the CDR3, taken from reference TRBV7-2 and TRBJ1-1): GAGVSQSPSNKVTEKGKDVELRCDPISGHTALYWYRQSLGQGLEFLIYFQGNSAPDKSGLPSDRFSAERTGGSVSTLTIQRTQQEDSAVYLCASSLELYTEAFFGQGTRLTVV.

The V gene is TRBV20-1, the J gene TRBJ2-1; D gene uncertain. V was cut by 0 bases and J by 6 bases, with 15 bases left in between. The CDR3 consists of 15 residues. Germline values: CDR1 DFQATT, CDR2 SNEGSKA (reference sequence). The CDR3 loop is CSAREIGWGCNEQFF. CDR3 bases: TGCAGTGCTAGAGAGATAGGCTGGGGTTGCAATGAGCAGTTCTTC.

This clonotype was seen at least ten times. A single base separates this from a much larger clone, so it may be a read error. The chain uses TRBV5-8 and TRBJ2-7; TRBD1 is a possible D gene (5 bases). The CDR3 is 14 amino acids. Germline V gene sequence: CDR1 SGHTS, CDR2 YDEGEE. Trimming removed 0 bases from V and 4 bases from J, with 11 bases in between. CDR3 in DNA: TGTGCCAGCAGCTTGGGCAGGGCAAGATACGAGCAGTACTTC. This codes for CASSLGRARYEQYF.

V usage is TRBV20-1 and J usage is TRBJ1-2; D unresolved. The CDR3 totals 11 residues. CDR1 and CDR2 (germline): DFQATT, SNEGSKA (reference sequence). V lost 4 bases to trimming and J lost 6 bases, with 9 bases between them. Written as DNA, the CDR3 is TGCAGTGCTATCCCTTTAAATGGCTACACCTTC. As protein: CSAIPLNGYTF.

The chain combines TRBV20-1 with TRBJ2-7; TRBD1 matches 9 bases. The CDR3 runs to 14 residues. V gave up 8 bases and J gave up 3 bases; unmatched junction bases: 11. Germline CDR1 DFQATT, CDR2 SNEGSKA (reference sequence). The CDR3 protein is CSLGGQGSIYEQYF. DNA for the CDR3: TGCAGTTTAGGGGGACAGGGAAGCATCTACGAGCAGTACTTC.

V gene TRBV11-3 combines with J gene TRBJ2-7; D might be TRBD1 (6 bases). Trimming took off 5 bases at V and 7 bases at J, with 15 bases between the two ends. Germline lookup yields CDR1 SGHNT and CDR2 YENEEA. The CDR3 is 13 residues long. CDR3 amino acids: CASSPGGQREQYF. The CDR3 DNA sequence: TGTGCCAGCAGCCCTGGGGGCCAGCGTGAGCAGTACTTC.

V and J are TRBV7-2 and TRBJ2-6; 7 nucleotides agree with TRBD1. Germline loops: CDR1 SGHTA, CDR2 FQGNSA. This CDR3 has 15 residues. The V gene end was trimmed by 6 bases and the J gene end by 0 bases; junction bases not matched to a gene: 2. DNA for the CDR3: TGTGCCAGCAGTTGGGACAGCTCTGGGGCCAACGTCCTGACTTTC. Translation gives CASSWDSSGANVLTF.

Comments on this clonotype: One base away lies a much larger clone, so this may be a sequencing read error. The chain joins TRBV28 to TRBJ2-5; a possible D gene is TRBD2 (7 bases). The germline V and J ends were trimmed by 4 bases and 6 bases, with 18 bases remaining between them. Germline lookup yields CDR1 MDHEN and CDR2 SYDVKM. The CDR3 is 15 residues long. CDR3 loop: CASSWGGTGAKTQYF. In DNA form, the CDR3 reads TGTGCCAGCAGTTGGGGGGGGACGGGGGCGAAGACCCAGTACTTC.

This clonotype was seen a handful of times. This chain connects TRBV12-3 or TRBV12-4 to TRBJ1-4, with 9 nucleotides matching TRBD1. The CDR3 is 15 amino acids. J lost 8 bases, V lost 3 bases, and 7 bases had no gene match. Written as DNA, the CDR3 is TGTGCCAGCAGTTTCGGACAGGGGTGGGACGAAAAACTGTTTTTT. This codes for CASSFGQGWDEKLFF.

The CDR3 DNA follows: TGCGCCAGCAGCTTGGTCCCTAAGGGCGCGTTAAAGGGCTACACCTTC. It yields the protein CASSLVPKGALKGYTF. The chain uses TRBV5-1 and TRBJ1-2; D is unclear. Per germline, CDR1 SGHRS and CDR2 YFSETQ. CDR3 length equals 16 residues. The V end lost 0 bases, the J end lost 8 bases, and 20 bases lay between the germline ends.

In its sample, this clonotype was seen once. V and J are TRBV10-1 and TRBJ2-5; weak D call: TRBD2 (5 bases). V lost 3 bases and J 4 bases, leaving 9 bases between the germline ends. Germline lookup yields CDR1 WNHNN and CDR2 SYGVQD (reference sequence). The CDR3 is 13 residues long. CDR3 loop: CASSDTGGETQYF. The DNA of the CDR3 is TGCGCCAGCAGTGATACCGGAGGAGAGACCCAGTACTTC.

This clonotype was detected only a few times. Here the CDR3 reads CASSSSLSPRVGELFF. The CDR3 DNA is TGTGCCAGCAGTTCCTCGCTAAGCCCCCGGGTCGGGGAGCTGTTTTTT. The chain employs TRBV6-5 and TRBJ2-2; D not certain. This CDR3 has 16 residues. Germline CDR1 and CDR2: MNHEY and SVGAGI. Trimming removed 4 bases from V and 7 bases from J, with 19 bases in between.

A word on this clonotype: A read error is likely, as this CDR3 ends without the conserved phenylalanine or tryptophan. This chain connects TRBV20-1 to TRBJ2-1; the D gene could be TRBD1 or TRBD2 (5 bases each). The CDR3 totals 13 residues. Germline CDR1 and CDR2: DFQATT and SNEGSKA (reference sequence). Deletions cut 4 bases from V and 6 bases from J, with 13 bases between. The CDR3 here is CSAMDGALNEQFL. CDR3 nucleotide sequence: TGCAGTGCTATGGACGGGGCCCTCAATGAGCAGTTCCTC.

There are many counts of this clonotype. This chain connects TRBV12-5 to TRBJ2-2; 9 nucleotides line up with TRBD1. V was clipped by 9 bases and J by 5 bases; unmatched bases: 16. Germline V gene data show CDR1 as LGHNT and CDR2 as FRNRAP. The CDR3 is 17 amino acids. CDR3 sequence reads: CARSGATGGGWTGELFF. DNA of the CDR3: TGTGCTAGGTCGGGAGCAACAGGGGGCGGATGGACCGGGGAGCTGTTTTTT.

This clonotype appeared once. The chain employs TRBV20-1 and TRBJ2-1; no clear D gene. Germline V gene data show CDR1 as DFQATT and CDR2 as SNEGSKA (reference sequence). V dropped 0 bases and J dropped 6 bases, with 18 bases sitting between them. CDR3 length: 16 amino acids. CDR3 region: CSAREGGGPKANEQFF. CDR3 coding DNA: TGCAGTGCTAGAGAAGGCGGCGGTCCTAAGGCCAATGAGCAGTTCTTC.

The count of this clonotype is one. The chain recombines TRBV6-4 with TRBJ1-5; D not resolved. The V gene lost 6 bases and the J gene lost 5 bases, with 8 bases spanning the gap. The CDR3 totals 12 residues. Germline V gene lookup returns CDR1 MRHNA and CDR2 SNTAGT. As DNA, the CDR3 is TGTGCCAGCAGAGCTGTGCATCAGCCCCAGCATTTT. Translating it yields CASRAVHQPQHF.

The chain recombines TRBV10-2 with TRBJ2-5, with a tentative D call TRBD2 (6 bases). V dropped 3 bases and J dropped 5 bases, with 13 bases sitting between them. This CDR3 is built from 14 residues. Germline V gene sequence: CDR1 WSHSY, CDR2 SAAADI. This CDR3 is CASSDTSRDETQYF. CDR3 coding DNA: TGCGCCAGCAGTGATACTAGCAGGGACGAGACCCAGTACTTC.

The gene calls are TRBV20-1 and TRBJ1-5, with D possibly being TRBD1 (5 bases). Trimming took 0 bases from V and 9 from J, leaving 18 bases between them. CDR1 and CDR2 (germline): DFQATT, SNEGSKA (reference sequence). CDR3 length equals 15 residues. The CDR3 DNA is TGCAGTGCTAGAGACGTATCCGGGACCCCAGGGCCCCAGCATTTT. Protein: CSARDVSGTPGPQHF.

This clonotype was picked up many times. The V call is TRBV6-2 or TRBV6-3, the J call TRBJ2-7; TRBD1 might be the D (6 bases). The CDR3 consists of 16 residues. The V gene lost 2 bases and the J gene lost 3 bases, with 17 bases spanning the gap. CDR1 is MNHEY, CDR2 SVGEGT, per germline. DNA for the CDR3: TGTGCCAGCAGTTACGAAAAAGGGACACTTAACTACGAGCAGTACTTC. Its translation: CASSYEKGTLNYEQYF.

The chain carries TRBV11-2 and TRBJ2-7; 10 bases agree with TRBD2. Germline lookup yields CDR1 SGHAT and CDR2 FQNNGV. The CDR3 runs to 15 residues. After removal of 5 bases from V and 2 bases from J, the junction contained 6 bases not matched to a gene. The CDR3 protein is CASSGGAGGPYEQYF. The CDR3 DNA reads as TGTGCCAGCAGCGGGGGAGCGGGGGGGCCCTACGAGCAGTACTTC.

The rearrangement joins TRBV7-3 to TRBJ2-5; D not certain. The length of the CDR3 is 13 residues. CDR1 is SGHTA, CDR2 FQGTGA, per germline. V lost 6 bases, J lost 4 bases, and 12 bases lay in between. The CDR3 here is CASSKGRLETQYF. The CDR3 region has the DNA TGTGCCAGCAGTAAAGGACGCCTAGAGACCCAGTACTTC.

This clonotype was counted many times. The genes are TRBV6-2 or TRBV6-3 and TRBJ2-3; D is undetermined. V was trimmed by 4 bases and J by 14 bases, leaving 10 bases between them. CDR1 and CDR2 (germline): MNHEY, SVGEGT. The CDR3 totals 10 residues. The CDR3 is CASSSPPPYF. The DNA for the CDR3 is TGTGCCAGCAGTTCCCCCCCGCCGTATTTT.

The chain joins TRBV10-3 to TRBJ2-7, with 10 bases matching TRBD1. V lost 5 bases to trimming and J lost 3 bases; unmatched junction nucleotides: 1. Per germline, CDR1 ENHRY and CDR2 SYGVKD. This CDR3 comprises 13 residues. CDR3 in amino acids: CAISRTGGYEQYF. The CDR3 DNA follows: TGTGCCATCAGTAGGACAGGGGGCTACGAGCAGTACTTC.

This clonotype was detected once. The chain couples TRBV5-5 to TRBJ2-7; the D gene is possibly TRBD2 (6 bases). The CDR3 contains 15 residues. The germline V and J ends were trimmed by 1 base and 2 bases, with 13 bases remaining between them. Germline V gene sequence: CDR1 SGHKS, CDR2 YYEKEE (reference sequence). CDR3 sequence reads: CASSLSVGGAYEQYF. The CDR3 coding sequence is TGTGCCAGCAGCTTGTCTGTGGGAGGTGCCTACGAGCAGTACTTC.

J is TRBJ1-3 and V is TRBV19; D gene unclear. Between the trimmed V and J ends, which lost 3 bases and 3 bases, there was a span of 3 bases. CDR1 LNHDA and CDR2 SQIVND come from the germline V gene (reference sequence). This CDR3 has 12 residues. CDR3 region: CASSIGGNTIYF. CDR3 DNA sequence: TGTGCCAGTAGTATTGGTGGAAACACCATATATTTT.